These T cell receptor beta chains were read from a single sample in a study of cytomegalovirus exposure and HLA in healthy donors. Sequencing was performed with immunoSEQ multiplex PCR; in TCRdb, only in-frame clones are kept and a portion is missing. Of about 53,000 clones listed, around nine tenths were seen once; the top ten hold approximately 1.5%. Sequences were obtained from PBMCs. Every receptor here comes from a man between 18 and 35 years old in good health and CMV-seronegative. The CDR3 runs from the conserved cysteine through the conserved F or W. A D gene is named only where the DNA matches it firmly. A clone size is listed for some rows: how often the clone was seen (once, few, many), or a class if it is expanded.

CDR3 DNA: TGTGCCAGCAGCGTAGTTTCCACTAGCACAGATACGCAGTATTTT; CDR3 protein: CASSVVSTSTDTQYF; V gene: TRBV9; clone size: -; J gene: TRBJ2-3; D gene: -
CDR3 DNA: TGTGCCAGCAGTCCAGGACTAGCGTTTAGTAATGAGCAGTTCTTC; CDR3 protein: CASSPGLAFSNEQFF; V gene: TRBV28; clone size: -; J gene: TRBJ2-1; D gene: TRBD2
CDR3 DNA: TGTGCCAGCAGCTCGACTAGCAATGAGCAGTTCTTC; CDR3 protein: CASSSTSNEQFF; V gene: TRBV11-3; clone size: -; J gene: TRBJ2-1; D gene: -
CDR3 DNA: TGTGCCAGCAGGGGACTAGCGGGGAGTGCTGAGCAGTTCTTC; CDR3 protein: CASRGLAGSAEQFF; V gene: TRBV6-1; clone size: -; J gene: TRBJ2-1; D gene: TRBD2
CDR3 DNA: TGTGCCAGTAGTCTTTCGGGGCTAGCGGGGTCCACAGATACGCAGTATTTT; CDR3 protein: CASSLSGLAGSTDTQYF; V gene: TRBV19; clone size: -; J gene: TRBJ2-3; D gene: TRBD2
CDR3 DNA: TGTGCCAGCAGTTTTTGGGGGCCCAACTATGGCTACACCTTC; CDR3 protein: CASSFWGPNYGYTF; V gene: TRBV27; clone size: -; J gene: TRBJ1-2; D gene: -
CDR3 DNA: TGCAGCGTTGCAGGGCAGGGGTTCGCTGAAGCTTTCTTT; CDR3 protein: CSVAGQGFAEAFF; V gene: TRBV29-1; clone size: -; J gene: TRBJ1-1; D gene: -
CDR3 DNA: TGTGCCAGCAGGCTTACTAGCGGGAGTTACGAGCAGTACTTC; CDR3 protein: CASRLTSGSYEQYF; V gene: TRBV6-1; clone size: -; J gene: TRBJ2-7; D gene: TRBD2
CDR3 DNA: TGCGCCAGCAGCTTGGGGCGGCTGCCGAGCTCTGGAAACACCATATATTTT; CDR3 protein: CASSLGRLPSSGNTIYF; V gene: TRBV5-1; clone size: -; J gene: TRBJ1-3; D gene: -
CDR3 DNA: TGTGCCAGCAGCACGCGACTTTCCTACGAGCAGTACTTC; CDR3 protein: CASSTRLSYEQYF; V gene: TRBV7-2; clone size: -; J gene: TRBJ2-7; D gene: -
CDR3 DNA: TGTGCCAGCAGCTTAGGGAGGACTAGCGGGGGCCTTTACGAGCAGTACTTC; CDR3 protein: CASSLGRTSGGLYEQYF; V gene: TRBV7-2; clone size: -; J gene: TRBJ2-7; D gene: TRBD2
CDR3 DNA: TGTGCCAGCTCACCACCGGGACAGGGCAGCACCGGGGAGCTGTTTTTT; CDR3 protein: CASSPPGQGSTGELFF; V gene: TRBV18; clone size: -; J gene: TRBJ2-2; D gene: TRBD1
CDR3 DNA: TGTGCCAGCAGACCGGACAGGGTCTCCAATGAAAAACTGTTTTTT; CDR3 protein: CASRPDRVSNEKLFF; V gene: TRBV25-1; clone size: -; J gene: TRBJ1-4; D gene: TRBD1
CDR3 DNA: TGTGCCAGTAGTATAGGGAGCGGCTCCTACGAGCAGTACTTC; CDR3 protein: CASSIGSGSYEQYF; V gene: TRBV19; clone size: -; J gene: TRBJ2-7; D gene: -
CDR3 DNA: TGCAGCGCGAGCCGGGACACTTACTACGAGCAGTACTTC; CDR3 protein: CSASRDTYYEQYF; V gene: TRBV29-1; clone size: -; J gene: TRBJ2-7; D gene: -
CDR3 DNA: TGTGCCAGCAGCTTACGGGGAACTAGTGGGAGCTATGAGCAGTTCTTC; CDR3 protein: CASSLRGTSGSYEQFF; V gene: TRBV11-2; clone size: -; J gene: TRBJ2-1; D gene: -
CDR3 DNA: TGTGCCTGGAGTGTATCAGGGTTCTACGAGCAGTACTTC; CDR3 protein: CAWSVSGFYEQYF; V gene: TRBV30; clone size: -; J gene: TRBJ2-7; D gene: -
CDR3 DNA: TGTGCCAGCAGCCGGCAGACTAGCTCCTACGAGCAGTACTTC; CDR3 protein: CASSRQTSSYEQYF; V gene: TRBV7-9; clone size: -; J gene: TRBJ2-7; D gene: -
CDR3 DNA: TGCGCCAGCAGCTTACTCAGCGGGAGGATGGATACGCAGTATTTT; CDR3 protein: CASSLLSGRMDTQYF; V gene: TRBV5-1; clone size: -; J gene: TRBJ2-3; D gene: TRBD2
CDR3 DNA: TGTGCCAGCTCATTTAACAGGGGCCATAGCACAGATACGCAGTATTTT; CDR3 protein: CASSFNRGHSTDTQYF; V gene: TRBV18; clone size: -; J gene: TRBJ2-3; D gene: TRBD1
CDR3 DNA: TGCGCCAGCAGTCTGACCCTACCGACGGCAGGGGGTTGGAGGGACGAGCAGTACTTC; CDR3 protein: CASSLTLPTAGGWRDEQYF; V gene: TRBV23-1; clone size: -; J gene: TRBJ2-7; D gene: -
CDR3 DNA: TGTGCCAGCAGCTCATTCCTAGTAAGCTCCTACAATGAGCAGTTCTTC; CDR3 protein: CASSSFLVSSYNEQFF; V gene: TRBV27; clone size: -; J gene: TRBJ2-1; D gene: -
CDR3 DNA: TGTGCCAGCAGCTTGAGCCGGACAGGGGGTCCTTACAATGAGCAGTTCTTC; CDR3 protein: CASSLSRTGGPYNEQFF; V gene: TRBV13; clone size: -; J gene: TRBJ2-1; D gene: TRBD1
CDR3 DNA: TGTGCCAGCAGTTTTGGACTAGCGGGAGCCTACGAGCAGTACTTC; CDR3 protein: CASSFGLAGAYEQYF; V gene: TRBV28; clone size: -; J gene: TRBJ2-7; D gene: TRBD2
CDR3 DNA: TGTGCCAGCAGCTTCTTGTCCTACGAGCAGTACTTC; CDR3 protein: CASSFLSYEQYF; V gene: TRBV5-6; clone size: -; J gene: TRBJ2-7; D gene: -
CDR3 DNA: TGTGCCAGCAGCTTTAGCGGGGGGCAAGAGACCCAGTACTTC; CDR3 protein: CASSFSGGQETQYF; V gene: TRBV7-9; clone size: -; J gene: TRBJ2-5; D gene: TRBD2
CDR3 DNA: TGTGCCAGCAGCCTAGGAGCGGGAGAGGGATACGAGCAGTACTTC; CDR3 protein: CASSLGAGEGYEQYF; V gene: TRBV11-2; clone size: -; J gene: TRBJ2-7; D gene: TRBD2
CDR3 DNA: TGCGCCAGCAGTAGACAGGGGGGGGAAGCTTTCTTT; CDR3 protein: CASSRQGGEAFF; V gene: TRBV5-1; clone size: once; J gene: TRBJ1-1; D gene: TRBD1
CDR3 DNA: TGTGCCAGCAGGGACAGGGGGCTCACTGAAGCTTTCTTT; CDR3 protein: CASRDRGLTEAFF; V gene: TRBV11-2; clone size: once; J gene: TRBJ1-1; D gene: TRBD1
CDR3 DNA: TGTGCCAGCAGTTCATCAGGGTCGGGGAACACTGAAGCTTTCTTT; CDR3 protein: CASSSSGSGNTEAFF; V gene: TRBV2; clone size: -; J gene: TRBJ1-1; D gene: -
CDR3 DNA: TGTGCCAGCAGCCGACCGGACAGGGGGGTCGTCTCAGCTTTCTTT; CDR3 protein: CASSRPDRGVVSAFF; V gene: TRBV7-9; clone size: -; J gene: TRBJ1-1; D gene: TRBD1
CDR3 DNA: TGTGCCAGCAGTCGGCAGGGTAATGAAAAACTGTTTTTT; CDR3 protein: CASSRQGNEKLFF; V gene: TRBV9; clone size: few; J gene: TRBJ1-4; D gene: -
CDR3 DNA: TGCAGCGCCCTCCGGGGGGGGAATGAGCAGTTCTTC; CDR3 protein: CSALRGGNEQFF; V gene: TRBV29-1; clone size: -; J gene: TRBJ2-1; D gene: TRBD2
CDR3 DNA: TGTGCCTGGAGTGTAGTAACTAGAGTAACCTACAATGAGCAGTTCTTC; CDR3 protein: CAWSVVTRVTYNEQFF; V gene: TRBV30; clone size: -; J gene: TRBJ2-1; D gene: -
CDR3 DNA: TGTGCCAGCAGCGTGAGCGGGTTCTCCTACGAGCAGTACTTC; CDR3 protein: CASSVSGFSYEQYF; V gene: TRBV25-1; clone size: -; J gene: TRBJ2-7; D gene: -
CDR3 DNA: TGTGCCAGCAGCCAAGAAGTAACTAGCGGGAGAGCCGGGGAGCTGTTTTTT; CDR3 protein: CASSQEVTSGRAGELFF; V gene: TRBV4-2; clone size: -; J gene: TRBJ2-2; D gene: TRBD2
CDR3 DNA: TGTGCCAGCAGCTTAGTAGACCGGGACAGGGGGTCCTACGAGCAGTACTTC; CDR3 protein: CASSLVDRDRGSYEQYF; V gene: TRBV7-9; clone size: -; J gene: TRBJ2-7; D gene: TRBD1
CDR3 DNA: TGTGCCAGCAGCTCCCCGGGTCCGAGCACTGAAGCTTTCTTT; CDR3 protein: CASSSPGPSTEAFF; V gene: TRBV11-3; clone size: -; J gene: TRBJ1-1; D gene: -
CDR3 DNA: TGTGCCAGCAGGGCAGGGGTGACCTACGAGCAGTACTTC; CDR3 protein: CASRAGVTYEQYF; V gene: TRBV6-5; clone size: once; J gene: TRBJ2-7; D gene: -
CDR3 DNA: TGCGCCAGCAGTGAGTCGGGCGGGCCGCAGTATTTT; CDR3 protein: CASSESGGPQYF; V gene: TRBV10-1; clone size: -; J gene: TRBJ2-3; D gene: -
CDR3 DNA: TGTGCCAGCAGTTTGACGGAGACCTACGAGCAGTACTTC; CDR3 protein: CASSLTETYEQYF; V gene: TRBV6-6; clone size: -; J gene: TRBJ2-7; D gene: -
CDR3 DNA: TGTGCCAGCAGCCCGACAGGATTCTCTAACTATGGCTACACCTTC; CDR3 protein: CASSPTGFSNYGYTF; V gene: TRBV5-6; clone size: -; J gene: TRBJ1-2; D gene: -
CDR3 DNA: TGTGCCAGCAGCTTACACGGGAACCGCTACGAGCAGTACTTC; CDR3 protein: CASSLHGNRYEQYF; V gene: TRBV7-2; clone size: -; J gene: TRBJ2-7; D gene: -
CDR3 DNA: TGTGCCAGCAGCTTGGTTCCCCTCAGGGTTAGACAGGATACGCAGTATTTT; CDR3 protein: CASSLVPLRVRQDTQYF; V gene: TRBV5-6; clone size: -; J gene: TRBJ2-3; D gene: -
CDR3 DNA: TGTGCCAGTAGTATATCCGAAACGAGGGGCAATCAGCCCCAGCATTTT; CDR3 protein: CASSISETRGNQPQHF; V gene: TRBV19; clone size: -; J gene: TRBJ1-5; D gene: -
CDR3 DNA: TGTGCCAGCAGCTTGGGACAGGCGCACTACGAGCAGTACTTC; CDR3 protein: CASSLGQAHYEQYF; V gene: TRBV5-6; clone size: -; J gene: TRBJ2-7; D gene: -
CDR3 DNA: TGTGCCAGCAGCCAGAGGACGGGCAGGGCCCCTTACAATGAGCAGTTCTTC; CDR3 protein: CASSQRTGRAPYNEQFF; V gene: TRBV4-2; clone size: -; J gene: TRBJ2-1; D gene: -
CDR3 DNA: TGTGCCAGCAGCTTAGAGGGACAGGCAACCTACGAGCAGTACTTC; CDR3 protein: CASSLEGQATYEQYF; V gene: TRBV7-2; clone size: -; J gene: TRBJ2-7; D gene: TRBD1
CDR3 DNA: TGTGCCAGCAGCGTAGCTTGGGCGGGAGATGTAGGAGATACGCAGTATTTT; CDR3 protein: CASSVAWAGDVGDTQYF; V gene: TRBV9; clone size: -; J gene: TRBJ2-3; D gene: TRBD2
CDR3 DNA: TGTGCCAGCAGGCCAGAGGCTTTCTCAACCGGGGAGCTGTTTTTT; CDR3 protein: CASRPEAFSTGELFF; V gene: TRBV7-3; clone size: -; J gene: TRBJ2-2; D gene: -
CDR3 DNA: TGTGCCAGCAGCTTAGGTCGACTAGCGGGAGCGTACGAGCAGTACTTC; CDR3 protein: CASSLGRLAGAYEQYF; V gene: TRBV7-6; clone size: -; J gene: TRBJ2-7; D gene: TRBD2
CDR3 DNA: TGTGCCAGCAGTCGAGTTGAGAACGAGCAGTACTTC; CDR3 protein: CASSRVENEQYF; V gene: TRBV7-9; clone size: -; J gene: TRBJ2-7; D gene: -
CDR3 DNA: TGTGCCAGCAGCCGCGGCGGGCTCGGGGACACCGGGGAGCTGTTTTTT; CDR3 protein: CASSRGGLGDTGELFF; V gene: TRBV7-9; clone size: -; J gene: TRBJ2-2; D gene: -
CDR3 DNA: TGCGCCAGCAGCTTGGATGTTAGCGGGAGGGCCGAGCAGTACTTC; CDR3 protein: CASSLDVSGRAEQYF; V gene: TRBV5-1; clone size: -; J gene: TRBJ2-7; D gene: TRBD2
CDR3 DNA: TGTGCCAGCAAACCACATAGTCGACAGGGCAGCTCCTACAATGAGCAGTTCTTC; CDR3 protein: CASKPHSRQGSSYNEQFF; V gene: TRBV27; clone size: -; J gene: TRBJ2-1; D gene: TRBD1
CDR3 DNA: TGTGCCAGCAGCTTAGAAAGGATGCTAGCTGTTTATAGCACAGATACGCAGTATTTT; CDR3 protein: CASSLERMLAVYSTDTQYF; V gene: TRBV11-3; clone size: -; J gene: TRBJ2-3; D gene: -
CDR3 DNA: TGTGCCAGCATCCAGGGGGATACGCAGTATTTT; CDR3 protein: CASIQGDTQYF; V gene: TRBV28; clone size: -; J gene: TRBJ2-3; D gene: -